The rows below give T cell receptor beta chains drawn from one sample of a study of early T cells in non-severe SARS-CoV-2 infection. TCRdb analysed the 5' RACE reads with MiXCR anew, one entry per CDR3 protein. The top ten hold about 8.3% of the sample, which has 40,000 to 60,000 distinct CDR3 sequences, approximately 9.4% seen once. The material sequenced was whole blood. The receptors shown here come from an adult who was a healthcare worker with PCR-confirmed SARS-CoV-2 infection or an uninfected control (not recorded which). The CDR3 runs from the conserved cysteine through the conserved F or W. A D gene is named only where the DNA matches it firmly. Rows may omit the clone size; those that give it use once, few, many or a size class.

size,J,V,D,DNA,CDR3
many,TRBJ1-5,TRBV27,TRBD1,TGTGCCAGCAGTTTATCGACAGGGGGTAATCAGCCCCAGCATTTT,CASSLSTGGNQPQHF
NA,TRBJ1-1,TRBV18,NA,TGTGCCCGCTCACTAGTAACCCTGGACAGAACGAACACTGAAGCTTTCTTT,CARSLVTLDRTNTEAFF
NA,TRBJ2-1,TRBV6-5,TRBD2,TGTGCCAGCAGTTACGGACTAGCGGGTGTCAATGAGCAGTTCTTC,CASSYGLAGVNEQFF
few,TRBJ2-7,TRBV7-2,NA,TGTGCCAGCAGCTTCGACTGGTACGAGCAGTACTTC,CASSFDWYEQYF
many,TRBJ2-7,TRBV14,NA,TGTGCCAGCAGCCAAGCGCGGTTCTACGAGCAGTACTTC,CASSQARFYEQYF
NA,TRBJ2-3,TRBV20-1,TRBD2,TGCAGTGCTGGAGATATAGGCGGGGGGAGTGGAACAGATACGCAGTATTTT,CSAGDIGGGSGTDTQYF
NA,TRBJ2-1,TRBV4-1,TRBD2,TGCGCCAGCAGCCCCCTTACTAGCGGGTTCGACAATGAGCAGTTCTTC,CASSPLTSGFDNEQFF
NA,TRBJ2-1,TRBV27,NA,TGTGCCAGCAGTCCCTATCCCGACAGCCTGGATGAGCAGTTCTTC,CASSPYPDSLDEQFF
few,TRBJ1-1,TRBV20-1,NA,TGCAGTGCTAGAGATGTTGCAGGGACCTCTGAAGCTTTCTTT,CSARDVAGTSEAFF
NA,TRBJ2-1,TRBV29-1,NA,TGCAGCGTTGATACGCCAGGAATGTACAATGAGCAGTTCTTC,CSVDTPGMYNEQFF
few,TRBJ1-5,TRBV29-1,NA,TGCAGCGTTGGGGGAGGGATAGGCAATCAGCCCCAGCATTTT,CSVGGGIGNQPQHF
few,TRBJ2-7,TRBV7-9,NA,TGTGCCAGTAGCCCCCCCTCGGCCTACGAGCAGTACTTC,CASSPPSAYEQYF
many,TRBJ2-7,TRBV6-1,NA,TGTGCCAGCAGTGAAGCATCGGCAGCGAGCTCCTACGAGCAGTACTTC,CASSEASAASSYEQYF
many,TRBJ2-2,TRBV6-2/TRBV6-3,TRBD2,TGTGCCAGCAGTTACTCAGGGGAGGGCCTTTCCGGGGAGCTGTTTTTT,CASSYSGEGLSGELFF
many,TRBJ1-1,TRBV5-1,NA,TGCGCCAGCAGCTTGGCCAAGGACACTGAAGCTTTCTTT,CASSLAKDTEAFF
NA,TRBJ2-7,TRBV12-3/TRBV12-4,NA,TGTGCCAGCAGTTTGGGGGGGCTCTCCTACGAGCAGTACTTC,CASSLGGLSYEQYF
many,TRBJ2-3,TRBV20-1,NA,TGCAGTGCTAGGAGGGGGGACAATACGCAGTATTTT,CSARRGDNTQYF
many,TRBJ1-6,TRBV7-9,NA,TGTGCCAGCAGCTCCCACGACAAAGGGGGAATAGGTTCACCCCTCCACTTT,CASSSHDKGGIGSPLHF
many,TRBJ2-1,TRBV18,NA,TGTGCCAGCTCACCCCGGGAAAAGGTCAATGAGCAGTTCTTC,CASSPREKVNEQFF
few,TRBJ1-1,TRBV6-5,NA,TGTGCCAGCTCCAGGGACTTCACTGAAGCTTTCTTT,CASSRDFTEAFF
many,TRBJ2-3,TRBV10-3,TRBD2,TGTGCCATCAGTGAGTCCAGCGGGAGGGCCGGGGGGACAGATACGCAGTATTTT,CAISESSGRAGGTDTQYF
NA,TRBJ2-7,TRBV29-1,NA,TGCAGCGTTGAGGGACGGTCCTACGAGCAGTACTTC,CSVEGRSYEQYF
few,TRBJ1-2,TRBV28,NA,TGTGCCAGCAGTTTACCTTCGACGGACTATGGCTACACCTTC,CASSLPSTDYGYTF
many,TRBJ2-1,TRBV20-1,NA,TGCAGTGCGCCGAGCGAACTGTTCTACAATGAGCAGTTCTTC,CSAPSELFYNEQFF
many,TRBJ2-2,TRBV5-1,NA,TGCGCCAGCAGCTTTGCTACGGGGATTACCACCGGGGAGCTGTTTTTT,CASSFATGITTGELFF
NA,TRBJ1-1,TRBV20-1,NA,TGCAGTGCTAGGGGTGTGAAGAGTTGGGACACTGAAGCTTTCTTT,CSARGVKSWDTEAFF